The 3 T cell receptor beta chains in this list originate from one sample, sequenced in a study of metastatic and nonmetastatic thyroid tumors. TCRdb reprocessed the PCR reads via MiXCR. This table holds about 92,000 clones, under 15% found once. Until they underwent thyroid surgery, no patient had received any treatment. The source material was blood. The receptors originated from a female donor with papillary thyroid cancer or a benign thyroid nodule (not recorded which). Some clones in this sample may be carry-over from other donors' samples.

Turning to this clone: Other DNA sequences in the sample encode the same CDR3. The chain carries TRBV5-1 and TRBJ2-3, with 15 bases lining up with TRBD2. The CDR3 runs to 18 residues. Germline assignment: CDR1 SGHRS and CDR2 YFSETQ. V was clipped by 4 bases and J by 4 bases; unmatched bases: 10. CDR3: CASSPSGLAGGRADTQYF. Written as DNA, the CDR3 is TGCGCCAGCAGCCCAAGCGGACTAGCGGGGGGGCGAGCAGATACGCAGTATTTT.

In its sample, this clone was seen many times. This sequence joins TRBV28 and TRBJ1-3; D gene ambiguous. Trimming removed 3 bases at V and 0 bases at J, with 6 bases between. Germline CDR1 is MDHEN and CDR2 is SYDVKM. There are 14 residues in the CDR3. DNA of the CDR3: TGTGCCAGCAGTTTCGTGAGCTCTGGAAACACCATATATTTT. This codes for CASSFVSSGNTIYF.

A remark on this clone: A single base separates this from a much larger clone, so it may be a read error. The chain is built from TRBV15 and TRBJ1-4; 8 nucleotides align to TRBD1. The ends lost 2 bases at V and 8 bases at J; junction bases unmatched: 7. The CDR3 has 15 amino acids. Germline CDR1 reads LNHNV; CDR2 reads YYDKDF (reference sequence). This CDR3 reads CATSRYLRTGEKLFF. In DNA form, the CDR3 reads TGTGCCACCAGCAGATATCTTAGGACAGGGGAAAAACTGTTTTTT.